This T cell receptor beta chain stems from a study of CD8 T cells in Susac syndrome. TCR beta was sequenced from blood CD8+ and CD4+ T cells. Healthy donors were controls matched for age and sex. Bulk CD8+ and CD4+ cells came from magnetic negative isolation; CD8+ TEMRA by FACS. Random hexamers were used to reverse transcribe 0.5 to 1 ug of RNA. Across 54 Vbeta and 13 Jbeta, immunoSEQ multiplex PCR amplified TCR beta CDR3. From the immunoSEQ multiplex PCR reads, TCRdb called clonotypes with MiXCR, one entry per CDR3 protein. The data hold 180,000 or so distinct CDR3 sequences, with about 95% observed a single time. The V gene's germline CDR1 is KGHSH and CDR2 LQKENI. V shed 2 bases and J shed 5 bases, with 10 bases lying between them. This CDR3 region has 15 residues.

Material: CD4+ T cells from PBMCs. The receptor was isolated from a human donor in good health. The V call is TRBV18, the J call TRBJ1-6, with D possibly TRBD1 on 5 matching bases. CDR3 sequence reads: CASSPGREDNSPLHF. The DNA of the CDR3 is TGTGCCAGCTCACCAGGCAGGGAGGATAATTCACCCCTCCACTTT. The full variable domain, rest sourced from reference TRBV18 and TRBJ1-6, is NAGVMQNPRHLVRRRGQEARLRCSPMKGHSHVYWYRQLPEEGLKFMVYLQKENIIDESGMPKERFSAEFPKEGPSILRIQQVVRGDSAAYFCASSPGREDNSPLHFGNGTRLTVT.